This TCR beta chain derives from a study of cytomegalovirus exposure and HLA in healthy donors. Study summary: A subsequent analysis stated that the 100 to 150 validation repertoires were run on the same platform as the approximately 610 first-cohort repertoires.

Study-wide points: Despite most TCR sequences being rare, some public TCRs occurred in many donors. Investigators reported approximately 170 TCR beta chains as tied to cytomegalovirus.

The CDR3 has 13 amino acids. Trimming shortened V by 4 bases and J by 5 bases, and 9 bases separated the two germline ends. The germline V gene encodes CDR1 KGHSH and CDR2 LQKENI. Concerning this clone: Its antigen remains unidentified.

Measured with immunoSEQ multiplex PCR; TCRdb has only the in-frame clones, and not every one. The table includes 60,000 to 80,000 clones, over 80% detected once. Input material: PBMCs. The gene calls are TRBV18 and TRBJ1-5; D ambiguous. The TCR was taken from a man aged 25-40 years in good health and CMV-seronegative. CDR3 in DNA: TGTGCCAGCTCACTATACGAGGATCAGCCCCAGCATTTT. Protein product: CASSLYEDQPQHF.